Listed below are T cell receptor beta chains from one sample, sequenced in a study of OX40 agonist ivuxolimab in advanced cancers. This table comes from immunoSEQ multiplex PCR, and its TCRdb copy is limited to in-frame clones, with some not included. Among tens of thousands of clones listed, around four fifths were seen once. The sample was CD4+ or CD8+ T cells sorted from blood, taken in a trial of the OX40 agonist ivuxolimab. The source is an adult with an advanced solid tumor such as melanoma, head and neck, liver or kidney cancer. The CDR3 runs from the conserved cysteine through the conserved F or W. Each record gives: D gene, clone size, J gene, V gene, CDR3 protein, CDR3 DNA. D genes are given only for firm matches. Not every row has a clone size; where given, it reads once, few, many or a size class.

NA NA TRBJ2-7 TRBV18 CASSPPSDEQYF TGTGCCAGCTCACCACCATCGGACGAGCAGTACTTC
TRBD1 NA TRBJ2-7 TRBV10-3 CAISAPGTGGYEQYF TGTGCCATCAGTGCCCCCGGGACAGGGGGCTACGAGCAGTACTTC
NA once TRBJ2-7 TRBV7-8 CASSPRALRGAEQYF TGTGCCAGCAGCCCCCGGGCCCTTCGGGGGGCCGAGCAGTACTTC
TRBD1 NA TRBJ1-3 TRBV6-5 CASRSTGGLGNTIYF TGTGCCAGCAGATCGACAGGGGGCCTAGGAAACACCATATATTTT
NA once TRBJ2-3 TRBV6-5 CASRRLQASTDTQYF TGTGCCAGCAGACGACTCCAGGCTAGCACAGATACGCAGTATTTT
TRBD1 NA TRBJ1-4 TRBV9 CASSPQLGTGDEKLFF TGTGCCAGCAGCCCCCAGTTGGGGACAGGGGATGAAAAACTGTTTTTT
NA NA TRBJ1-6 TRBV11-2 CASSFGRGSANSPLHF TGTGCCAGCAGCTTTGGTCGAGGTTCCGCTAATTCACCCCTCCACTTT
TRBD1 few TRBJ2-5 TRBV25-1 CASSDYYRDRGETQYF TGTGCCAGCAGTGACTACTACCGGGACAGGGGAGAGACCCAGTACTTC
TRBD1 NA TRBJ1-4 TRBV4-2 CASSPEDRAVVGEKLFF TGTGCCAGCAGCCCCGAGGACAGGGCCGTAGTAGGAGAAAAACTGTTTTTT
NA once TRBJ1-1 TRBV6-5 CASSYGGTPNTEAFF TGTGCCAGCAGTTACGGGGGGACACCCAACACTGAAGCTTTCTTT
NA NA TRBJ2-5 TRBV28 CASSFRVVRETQYF TGTGCCAGCAGTTTCAGGGTGGTTAGGGAGACCCAGTACTTC
NA once TRBJ2-3 TRBV6-5 CASRGTSTDTQYF TGTGCCAGCAGAGGGACTAGCACAGATACGCAGTATTTT
NA NA TRBJ1-2 TRBV4-3 CASSLTQGSSYGYTF TGCGCCAGCAGCCTTACACAGGGATCCTCCTATGGCTACACCTTC